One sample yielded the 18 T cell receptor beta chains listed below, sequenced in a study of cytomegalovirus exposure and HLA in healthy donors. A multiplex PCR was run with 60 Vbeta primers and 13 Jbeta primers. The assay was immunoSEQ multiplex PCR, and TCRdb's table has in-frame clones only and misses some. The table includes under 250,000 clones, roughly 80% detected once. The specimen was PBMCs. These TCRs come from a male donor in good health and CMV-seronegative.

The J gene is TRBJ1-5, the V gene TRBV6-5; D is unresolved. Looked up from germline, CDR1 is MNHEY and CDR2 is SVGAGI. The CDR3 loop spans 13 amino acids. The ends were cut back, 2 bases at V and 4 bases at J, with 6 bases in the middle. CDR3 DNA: TGTGCCAGCAGTTACGGGAGGAATCAGCCCCAGCATTTT. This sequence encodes CASSYGRNQPQHF.

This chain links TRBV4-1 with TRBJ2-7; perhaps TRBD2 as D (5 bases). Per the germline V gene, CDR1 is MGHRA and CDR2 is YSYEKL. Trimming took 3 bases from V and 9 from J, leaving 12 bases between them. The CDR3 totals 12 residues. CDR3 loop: CASSQAREMQYF. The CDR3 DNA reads TGCGCCAGCAGCCAGGCAAGGGAGATGCAGTACTTC.

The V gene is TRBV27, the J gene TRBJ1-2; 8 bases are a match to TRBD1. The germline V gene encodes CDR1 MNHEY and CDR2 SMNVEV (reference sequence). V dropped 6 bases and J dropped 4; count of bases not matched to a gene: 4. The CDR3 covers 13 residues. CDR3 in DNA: TGTGCCAGCAGCGGGCAGGGGGCCTATGGCTACACCTTC. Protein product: CASSGQGAYGYTF.

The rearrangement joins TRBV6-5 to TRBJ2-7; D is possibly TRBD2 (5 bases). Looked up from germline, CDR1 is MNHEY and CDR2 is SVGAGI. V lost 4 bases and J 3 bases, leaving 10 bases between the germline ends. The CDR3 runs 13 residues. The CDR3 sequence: CASSSFRGYEQYF. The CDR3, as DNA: TGTGCCAGCAGTTCCTTTCGGGGCTACGAGCAGTACTTC.

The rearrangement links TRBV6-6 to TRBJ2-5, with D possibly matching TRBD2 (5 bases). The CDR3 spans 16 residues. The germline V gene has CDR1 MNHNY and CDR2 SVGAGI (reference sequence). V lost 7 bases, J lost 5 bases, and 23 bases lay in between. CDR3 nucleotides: TGTGCCAGCACCGACCTCCGTAAGGGCCGCGGGGAGACCCAGTACTTC. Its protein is CASTDLRKGRGETQYF.

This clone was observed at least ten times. CDR3: CASSFTSGRTREQYF. As DNA, the CDR3 is TGTGCCAGCAGCTTCACTAGCGGGAGGACCCGCGAGCAGTACTTC. The chain recombines TRBV13 with TRBJ2-7, with 12 positions matching TRBD2. The length of the CDR3 is 15 residues. Germline lookup yields CDR1 PRHDT and CDR2 FYEKMQ (reference sequence). V was clipped by 3 bases and J by 6 bases; unmatched bases: 6.

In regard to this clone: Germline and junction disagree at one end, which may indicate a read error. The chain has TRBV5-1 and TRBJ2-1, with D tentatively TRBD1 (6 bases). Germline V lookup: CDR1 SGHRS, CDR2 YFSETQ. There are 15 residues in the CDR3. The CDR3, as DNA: TGCGCCAGCAGCTTGGGCTTGGGATGGGACAACGAGCAGTTCTTC. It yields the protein CASSLGLGWDNEQFF.

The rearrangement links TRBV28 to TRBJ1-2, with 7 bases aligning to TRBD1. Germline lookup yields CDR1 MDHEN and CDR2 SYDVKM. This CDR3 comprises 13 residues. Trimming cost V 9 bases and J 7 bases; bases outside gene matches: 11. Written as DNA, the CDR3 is TGTGCCAGTGAGGGACAGACTTATGGTGGCTACACCTTC. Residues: CASEGQTYGGYTF.

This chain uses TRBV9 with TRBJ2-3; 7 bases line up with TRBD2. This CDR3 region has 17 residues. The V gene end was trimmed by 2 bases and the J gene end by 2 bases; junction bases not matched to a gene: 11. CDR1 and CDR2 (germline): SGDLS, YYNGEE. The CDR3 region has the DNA TGTGCCAGCAGCGTTTCACCAGCGGGGCGAACCACAGATACGCAGTATTTT. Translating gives CASSVSPAGRTTDTQYF.

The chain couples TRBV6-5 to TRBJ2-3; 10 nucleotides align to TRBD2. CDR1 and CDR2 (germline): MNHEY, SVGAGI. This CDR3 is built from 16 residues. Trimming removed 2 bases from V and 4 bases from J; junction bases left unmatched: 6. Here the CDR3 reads CASSYPGTSASDTQYF. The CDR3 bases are TGTGCCAGCAGTTACCCCGGGACTAGCGCTTCAGATACGCAGTATTTT.

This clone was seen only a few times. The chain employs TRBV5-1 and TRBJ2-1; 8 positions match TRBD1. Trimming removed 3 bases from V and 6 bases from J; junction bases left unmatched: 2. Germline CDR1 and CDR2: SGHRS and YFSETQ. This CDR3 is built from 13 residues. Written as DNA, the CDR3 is TGCGCCAGCAGCTACGGACAGGGCAATGAGCAGTTCTTC. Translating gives CASSYGQGNEQFF.

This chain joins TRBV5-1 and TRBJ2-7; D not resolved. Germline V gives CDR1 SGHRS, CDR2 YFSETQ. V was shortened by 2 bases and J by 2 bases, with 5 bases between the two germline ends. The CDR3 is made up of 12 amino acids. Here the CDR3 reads CASSLTAYEQYF. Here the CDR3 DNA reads TGCGCCAGCAGCTTAACAGCCTACGAGCAGTACTTC.

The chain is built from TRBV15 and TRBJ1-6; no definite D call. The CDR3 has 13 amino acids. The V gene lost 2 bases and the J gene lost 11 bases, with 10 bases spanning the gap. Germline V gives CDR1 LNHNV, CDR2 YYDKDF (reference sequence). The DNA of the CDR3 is TGTGCCACCAGCAGAACAATGGTCCCACCCCTCCACTTT. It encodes CATSRTMVPPLHF.

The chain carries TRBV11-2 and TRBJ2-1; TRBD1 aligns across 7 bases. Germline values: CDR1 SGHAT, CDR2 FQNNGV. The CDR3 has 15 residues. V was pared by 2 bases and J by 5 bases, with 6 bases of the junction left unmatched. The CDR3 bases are TGTGCCAGCAGCTTACGGCCGACAGGGAACAATGAGCAGTTCTTC. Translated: CASSLRPTGNNEQFF.

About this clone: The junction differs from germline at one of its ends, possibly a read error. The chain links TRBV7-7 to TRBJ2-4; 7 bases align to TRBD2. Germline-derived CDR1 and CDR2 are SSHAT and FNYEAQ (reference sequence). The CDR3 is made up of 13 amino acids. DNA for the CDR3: TGTGCTAGCAGCTTAGCCGGGGGGAACATTCAGTACTTC. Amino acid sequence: CASSLAGGNIQYF.

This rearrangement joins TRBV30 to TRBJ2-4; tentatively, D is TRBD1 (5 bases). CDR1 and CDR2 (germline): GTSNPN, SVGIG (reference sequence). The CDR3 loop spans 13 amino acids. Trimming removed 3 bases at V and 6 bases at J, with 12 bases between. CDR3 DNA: TGTGCCTGGAGCGCAGGGCGGTCAAACATTCAGTACTTC. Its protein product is CAWSAGRSNIQYF.

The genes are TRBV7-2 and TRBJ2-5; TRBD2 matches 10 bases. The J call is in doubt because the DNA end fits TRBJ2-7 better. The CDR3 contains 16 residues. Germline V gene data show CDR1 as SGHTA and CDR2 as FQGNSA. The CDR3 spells CASSFGASGSRYEQYF. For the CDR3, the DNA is TGTGCCAGCAGCTTCGGAGCTAGCGGGAGTAGGTACGAGCAGTACTTC.

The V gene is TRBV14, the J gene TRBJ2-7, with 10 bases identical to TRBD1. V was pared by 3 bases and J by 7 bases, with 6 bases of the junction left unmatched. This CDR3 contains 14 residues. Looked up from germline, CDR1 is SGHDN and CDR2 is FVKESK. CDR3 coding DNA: TGTGCCAGCAGCCAGGGGACAGGGGATGGAGAGCAGTACTTC. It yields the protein CASSQGTGDGEQYF.